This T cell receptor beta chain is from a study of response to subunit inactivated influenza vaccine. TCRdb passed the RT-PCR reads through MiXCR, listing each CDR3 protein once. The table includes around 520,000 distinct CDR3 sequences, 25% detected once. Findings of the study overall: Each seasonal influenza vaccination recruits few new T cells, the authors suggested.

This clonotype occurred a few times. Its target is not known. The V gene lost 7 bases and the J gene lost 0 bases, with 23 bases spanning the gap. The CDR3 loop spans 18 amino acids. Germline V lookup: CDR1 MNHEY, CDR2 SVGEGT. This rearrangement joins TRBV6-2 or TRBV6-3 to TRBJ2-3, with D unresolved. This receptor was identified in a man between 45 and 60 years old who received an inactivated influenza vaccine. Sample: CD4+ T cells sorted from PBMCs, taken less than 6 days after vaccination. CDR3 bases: TGTGCCAGCATCCGAAGGAGACTCTCGGGCTCTAGCACAGATACGCAGTATTTT. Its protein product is CASIRRRLSGSSTDTQYF.